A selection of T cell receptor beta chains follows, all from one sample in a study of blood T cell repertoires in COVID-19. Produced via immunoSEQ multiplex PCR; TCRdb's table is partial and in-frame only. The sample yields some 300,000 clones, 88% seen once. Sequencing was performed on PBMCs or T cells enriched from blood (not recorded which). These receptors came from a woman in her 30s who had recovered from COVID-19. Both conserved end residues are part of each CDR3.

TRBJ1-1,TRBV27,CASKTGTGVTEAFF
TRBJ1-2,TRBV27,CASSLKSPQGASSFRYTF
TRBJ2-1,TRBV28,CASSSDPLDRKFF
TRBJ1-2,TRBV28,CASSIGQFYGYTF
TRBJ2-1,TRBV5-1,CASSLGTYNEQFF
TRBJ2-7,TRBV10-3,CAVKGDLTYEQYF
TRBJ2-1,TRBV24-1,CATSDLQDNEQFF
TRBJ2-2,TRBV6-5,CASSLTGELFF
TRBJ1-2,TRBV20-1,CSASSQGTNYGYTF
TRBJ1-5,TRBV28,CASSSAKKTGEGRNQPQHF
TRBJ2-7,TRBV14,CASSHVRYEQYF
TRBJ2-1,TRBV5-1,CASSLSRGYNEQFF
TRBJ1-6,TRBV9,CASSAQGATSYNSPLHF
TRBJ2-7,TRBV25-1,CASSDSGTVTYEQYF
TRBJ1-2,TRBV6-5,CASSFSGPGGYTF
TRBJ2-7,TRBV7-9,CASSSLVSGGKVEQYF
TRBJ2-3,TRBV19,CASSPSTSTDTQYF
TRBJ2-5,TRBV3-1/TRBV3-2,CASSTRFLAEQETQYF
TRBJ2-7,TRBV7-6,CASSLGVQQGSSYYEQYF
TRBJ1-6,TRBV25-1,CASSESKQDNSPLHF
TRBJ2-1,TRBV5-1,CASSLISGGPPSSYNEQFF
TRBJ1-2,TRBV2,CASRPPGQGIYGYTF
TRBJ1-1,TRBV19,CASSIRFFANTEAFF
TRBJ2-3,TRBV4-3,CASSQERGRTDTQYF
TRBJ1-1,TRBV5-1,CASSTTGNTEAFF
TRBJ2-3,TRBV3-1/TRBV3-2,CASSHRVVPTDTQYF
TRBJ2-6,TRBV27,CASSIPGRRNVLTF
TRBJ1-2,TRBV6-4,CASAVSSQANYGYTF
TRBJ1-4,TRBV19,CASSFRGPGEKLFF
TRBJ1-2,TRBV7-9,CASSFDRGGSYGYTF
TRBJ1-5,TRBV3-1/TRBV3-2,CASSHRGRNQPQHF
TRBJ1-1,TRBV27,CASSLTGYGTEAFF
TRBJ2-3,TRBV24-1,CATSDLLAGTDTQYF
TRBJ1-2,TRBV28,CASRGTVPGGYTF
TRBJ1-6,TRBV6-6,CASSQRRSSGGSNSPLHF
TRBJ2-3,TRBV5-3,CARSLGYRATDTQYF
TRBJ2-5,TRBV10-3,CAISEAGRQETQYF
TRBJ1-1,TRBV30,CAWSVIGGAAEAFF
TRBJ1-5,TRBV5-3,CARSHGRYSNQPQHF
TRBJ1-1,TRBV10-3,CAISPTGSGGTEAFF
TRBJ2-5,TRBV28,CASSLPAVEVYQETQYF
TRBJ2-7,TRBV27,CASSLGTGSYEQYF
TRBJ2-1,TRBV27,CASSLSSERETFF
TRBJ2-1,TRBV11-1,CASSLFRRGANEQFF
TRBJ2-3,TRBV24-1,CATSDGSTDTQYF
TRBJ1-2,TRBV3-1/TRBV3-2,CASSPPGRSLEGGYTF
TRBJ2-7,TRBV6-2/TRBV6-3,CASSPPGGRNYEQYF
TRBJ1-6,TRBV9,CASSVKGGNSPLHF
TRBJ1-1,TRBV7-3,CASPLGVRVGNTEAFF
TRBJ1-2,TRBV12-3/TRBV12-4,CASSPARLYGYTF
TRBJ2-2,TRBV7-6,CASSPVVAGGSTGELFF
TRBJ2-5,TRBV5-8,CASSFGRGPGETQYF
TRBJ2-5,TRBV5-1,CASEGYEETQYF
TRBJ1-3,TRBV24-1,CATSDQTDPGNTIYF
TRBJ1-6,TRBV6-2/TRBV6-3,CASSMFRGEAGVSDSPLHF
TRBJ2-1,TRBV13,CASSLGPGHQIYNEQFF
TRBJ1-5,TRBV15,CATSRDREDNQPQHF